These T cell receptor beta chains were read from a single sample in a study of blood T cell repertoires in COVID-19. TCRdb keeps only in-frame clones here, not all; method: immunoSEQ multiplex PCR. The sample records more than 250,000 clones, around 89% being singletons. Source material: peripheral blood. Receptor source: a woman aged 45-60 years with COVID-19, enrolled during active disease. The CDR3 runs from the conserved cysteine through the conserved F or W. The D gene is left open where the match is weak. Only some rows state a clone size, as once, few, many or a class for expanded clones.

v_gene	d_gene	abundance	j_gene	CDR3aa
TRBV6-6	TRBD2	NA	TRBJ2-7	CASSQLADYEQYF
TRBV19	NA	few	TRBJ2-3	CASSISPEADTQYF
TRBV10-3	NA	NA	TRBJ1-1	CAIMNGYTEAFF
TRBV30	TRBD1	NA	TRBJ1-1	CAWDRGGITEAFF
TRBV6-5	NA	NA	TRBJ2-7	CASRPRQGPTYEQYF
TRBV9	TRBD2	NA	TRBJ2-1	CASSLASGEQFF
TRBV30	TRBD2	NA	TRBJ2-3	CAWSVLVGSGRFQADTQYF
TRBV6-1	NA	NA	TRBJ1-2	CASSETGFASGYTF
TRBV7-9	TRBD2	NA	TRBJ2-3	CASSFRQAGEGNTQYF
TRBV30	TRBD1	NA	TRBJ1-3	CAWSRVGRGPSGNTIYF
TRBV5-8	TRBD1	NA	TRBJ2-3	CASSPPIGQGGADTQYF
TRBV10-3	TRBD2	NA	TRBJ2-1	CAISEPSIAGGHNEQFF
TRBV11-2	TRBD1	NA	TRBJ1-2	CASSSRWWDRGNHGYTF
TRBV7-2	NA	NA	TRBJ1-4	CASSSRDNEKLFF
TRBV7-2	TRBD1	NA	TRBJ2-7	CASSLDRGQYEQYF
TRBV5-4	TRBD2	NA	TRBJ2-1	CASSLVWTSGSGEQFF
TRBV27	NA	NA	TRBJ1-5	CASREAVNNQPQHF
TRBV15	TRBD1	NA	TRBJ2-1	CATSRDRDSRLWSAANEQFF
TRBV29-1	TRBD1	NA	TRBJ1-2	CSVEQGLNNYGYTF
TRBV24-1	NA	NA	TRBJ2-1	CATRGTGSSSHEQFF
TRBV18	NA	NA	TRBJ2-1	CASSPPGAAREQFF
TRBV10-3	TRBD2	NA	TRBJ2-1	CAISTSLAGVYNEQFF
TRBV5-6	TRBD2	NA	TRBJ2-1	CASSGGTSGLTNEQFF
TRBV5-4	NA	NA	TRBJ1-2	CASSWPLSTGEGYTF
TRBV28	NA	NA	TRBJ1-2	CASSLGTRSYGYTF
TRBV5-6	TRBD1	NA	TRBJ2-5	CASSLKAGGPVETQYF
TRBV2	NA	NA	TRBJ1-2	CASSVTPQGNYGYTF
TRBV3-1/TRBV3-2	TRBD2	NA	TRBJ2-1	CASSPPLLSGREQFF
TRBV19	TRBD2	NA	TRBJ2-7	CASSIAAGGPYEQYF
TRBV30	NA	NA	TRBJ1-1	CAYRKGDILGTEAFF
TRBV20-1	TRBD2	NA	TRBJ2-3	CSASRSLAGGTDTQYF
TRBV6-2/TRBV6-3	TRBD2	NA	TRBJ2-6	CASSSTVRTSGASSGANVLTF
TRBV30	TRBD1	NA	TRBJ2-7	CAWSDGTGPNEQYF
TRBV7-6	NA	NA	TRBJ2-5	CASSLVQEETQYF
TRBV6-5	NA	NA	TRBJ1-3	CASSYGGNSGNTIYF
TRBV2	TRBD1	once	TRBJ1-1	CASSVGTGNTEAFF
TRBV28	NA	NA	TRBJ1-6	CASSLQVGNSPLHF
TRBV30	NA	few	TRBJ2-5	CAWSPGQLVRQYF
TRBV27	NA	NA	TRBJ2-5	CASSPTSSRGAQYF
TRBV16	NA	NA	TRBJ1-1	CASSPKGLKNTEAFF
TRBV19	NA	NA	TRBJ2-7	CASKNLRGSPYEQYF
TRBV5-4	NA	NA	TRBJ2-1	CASSSGGPSYNEQFF
TRBV30	TRBD1	NA	TRBJ1-5	CAWGTGSNQPQHF
TRBV19	TRBD2	NA	TRBJ2-1	CASSTPRTSVGNEQFF
TRBV11-2	TRBD1	NA	TRBJ1-5	CASSPDRDRPQHF
TRBV7-2	NA	NA	TRBJ2-7	CASTPTGGAYEQYF